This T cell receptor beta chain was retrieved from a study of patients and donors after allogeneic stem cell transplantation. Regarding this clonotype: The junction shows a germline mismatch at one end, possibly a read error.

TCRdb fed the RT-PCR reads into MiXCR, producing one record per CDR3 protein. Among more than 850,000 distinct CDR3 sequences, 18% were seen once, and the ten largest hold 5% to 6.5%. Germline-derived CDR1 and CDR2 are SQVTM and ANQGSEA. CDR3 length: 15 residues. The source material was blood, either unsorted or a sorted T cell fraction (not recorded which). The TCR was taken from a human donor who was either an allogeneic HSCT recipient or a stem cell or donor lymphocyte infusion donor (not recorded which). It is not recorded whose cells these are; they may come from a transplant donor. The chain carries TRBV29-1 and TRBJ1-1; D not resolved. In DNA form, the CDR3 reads TGCTGCGTTGAAGTCAGAGGTAGAATGAACACTGAAGCTTTCTTT. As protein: CCVEVRGRMNTEAFF.